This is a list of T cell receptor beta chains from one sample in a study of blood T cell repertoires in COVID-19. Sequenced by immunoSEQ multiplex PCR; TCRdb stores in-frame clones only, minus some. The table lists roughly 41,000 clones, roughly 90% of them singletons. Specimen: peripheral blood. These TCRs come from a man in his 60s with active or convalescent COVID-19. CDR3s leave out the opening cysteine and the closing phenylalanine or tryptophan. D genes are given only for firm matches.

ASSETGWGYT	TRBV2	TRBJ1-2	TRBD1	10
ASTGTASYEQY	TRBV6-5	TRBJ2-7	TRBD1	11
ASSPTGSANNEQF	TRBV11-1	TRBJ2-1	NA	13
ASRRGQVERSGEGLFPDTQY	TRBV12-2	TRBJ2-3	NA	20
ASSGGWFFGSTNEKLF	TRBV5-5	TRBJ1-4	NA	16
ASSLRIGDEQF	TRBV4-1	TRBJ2-1	NA	11
ASSTGTGLTGELF	TRBV9	TRBJ2-2	TRBD1	13
ASSSRASGQETQY	TRBV6-5	TRBJ2-5	NA	13
ASSPSAETQY	TRBV7-9	TRBJ2-5	NA	10
ASSRGQSYNEQF	TRBV2	TRBJ2-1	NA	12
ASSPAPTTTSGRAWGKNIQY	TRBV28	TRBJ2-4	TRBD2	20
ASSVATGINQPQH	TRBV9	TRBJ1-5	TRBD1	13
ASSPRQTGELF	TRBV9	TRBJ2-2	NA	11
ASSQADRGEAF	TRBV3-1/TRBV3-2	TRBJ1-1	TRBD1	11
ASSPRLEGYNEQF	TRBV9	TRBJ2-1	NA	13
ASSLQTYGYT	TRBV12-3/TRBV12-4	TRBJ1-2	NA	10
ASGLALTIAPWQF	TRBV12-5	TRBJ2-1	NA	13
ASSLVNEKLF	TRBV3-1/TRBV3-2	TRBJ1-4	NA	10
ASSGSGTGFTEAF	TRBV5-1	TRBJ1-1	TRBD1	13
ASSFSSGGEAF	TRBV7-9	TRBJ1-1	NA	11
ATSDPLADQETQY	TRBV24-1	TRBJ2-5	TRBD2	13
ASWVDRPYEQY	TRBV2	TRBJ2-7	NA	11
ASRDRARGSFFTQY	TRBV28	TRBJ2-5	TRBD1	14
ASSSSYSGELF	TRBV11-2	TRBJ2-2	NA	11
ASTTWGGRNYEQY	TRBV7-9	TRBJ2-7	TRBD2	13
ASREAGRANEKLF	TRBV6-1	TRBJ1-4	NA	13
ASSSRQGWRF	TRBV11-1	TRBJ1-1	TRBD1	10
ASSQDFNNQPQH	TRBV3-1/TRBV3-2	TRBJ1-5	NA	12
ASSLGTSGNEQF	TRBV5-1	TRBJ2-1	TRBD2	12
ATGRAGEGAGELF	TRBV25-1	TRBJ2-2	TRBD2	13
ASSQAGRYTEAF	TRBV14	TRBJ1-1	NA	12
SVRGTSSGNTIY	TRBV29-1	TRBJ1-3	NA	12
ASSHQYRTSSYEQY	TRBV4-2	TRBJ2-7	NA	14
ASSLDSLAGSDTQY	TRBV11-3	TRBJ2-3	TRBD2	14
ASSLLGGAGYT	TRBV27	TRBJ1-2	NA	11
ASSLQGSPSPLH	TRBV5-4	TRBJ1-6	NA	12
ASSETSSYEQF	TRBV2	TRBJ2-1	NA	11
ASTSDTGELF	TRBV2	TRBJ2-2	NA	10
ATTRQGPPANYGYT	TRBV19	TRBJ1-2	TRBD1	14
ASSEALRVGGDVSYT	TRBV2	TRBJ1-2	TRBD1	15
ASSPRVGQGNPPYEQY	TRBV4-1	TRBJ2-7	TRBD1	16
ASAHSNEQF	TRBV25-1	TRBJ2-1	NA	9
ASSEALWGRGTGELF	TRBV6-1	TRBJ2-2	TRBD2	15
ASSAPNRGATGELF	TRBV6-1	TRBJ2-2	TRBD1	14
ASSLSGGWNQPQH	TRBV27	TRBJ1-5	NA	13
ASSLNGGLQTGNEKLF	TRBV5-6	TRBJ1-4	NA	16
ASSLDREQY	TRBV7-8	TRBJ2-7	NA	9
ASRENPGSIQY	TRBV2	TRBJ2-4	NA	11
ASSVRGGTLHYEQY	TRBV7-8	TRBJ2-7	NA	14
ASSFEGGGRIGIEQF	TRBV28	TRBJ2-1	NA	15